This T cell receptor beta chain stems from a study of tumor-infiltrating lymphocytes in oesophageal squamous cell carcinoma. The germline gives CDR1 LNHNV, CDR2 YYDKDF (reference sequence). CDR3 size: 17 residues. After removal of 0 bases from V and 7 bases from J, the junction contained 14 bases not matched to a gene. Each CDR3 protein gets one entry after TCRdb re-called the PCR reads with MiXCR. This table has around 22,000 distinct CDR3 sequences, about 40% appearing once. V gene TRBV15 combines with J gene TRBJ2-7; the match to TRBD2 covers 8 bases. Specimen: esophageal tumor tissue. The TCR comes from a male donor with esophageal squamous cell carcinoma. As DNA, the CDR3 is TGTGCCACCAGCAGAGATCAACTAGCGGTAATCTACAATGAGCAGTACTTC. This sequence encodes CATSRDQLAVIYNEQYF.